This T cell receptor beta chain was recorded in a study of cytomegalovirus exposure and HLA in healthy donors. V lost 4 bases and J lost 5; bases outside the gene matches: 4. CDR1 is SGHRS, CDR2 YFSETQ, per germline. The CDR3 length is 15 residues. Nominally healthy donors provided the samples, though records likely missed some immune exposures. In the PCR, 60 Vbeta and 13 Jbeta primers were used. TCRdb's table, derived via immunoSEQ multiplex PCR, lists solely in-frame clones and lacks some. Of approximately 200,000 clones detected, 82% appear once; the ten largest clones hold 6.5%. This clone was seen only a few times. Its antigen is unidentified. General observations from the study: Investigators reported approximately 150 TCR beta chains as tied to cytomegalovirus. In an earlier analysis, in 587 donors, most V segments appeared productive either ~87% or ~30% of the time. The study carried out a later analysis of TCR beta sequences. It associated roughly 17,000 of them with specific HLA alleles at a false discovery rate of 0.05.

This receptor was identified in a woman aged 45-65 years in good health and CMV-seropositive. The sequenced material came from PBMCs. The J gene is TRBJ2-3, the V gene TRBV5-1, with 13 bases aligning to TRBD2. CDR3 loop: CASSGTSGIQDTQYF. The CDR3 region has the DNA TGCGCCAGCAGCGGGACTAGCGGGATTCAAGATACGCAGTATTTT.